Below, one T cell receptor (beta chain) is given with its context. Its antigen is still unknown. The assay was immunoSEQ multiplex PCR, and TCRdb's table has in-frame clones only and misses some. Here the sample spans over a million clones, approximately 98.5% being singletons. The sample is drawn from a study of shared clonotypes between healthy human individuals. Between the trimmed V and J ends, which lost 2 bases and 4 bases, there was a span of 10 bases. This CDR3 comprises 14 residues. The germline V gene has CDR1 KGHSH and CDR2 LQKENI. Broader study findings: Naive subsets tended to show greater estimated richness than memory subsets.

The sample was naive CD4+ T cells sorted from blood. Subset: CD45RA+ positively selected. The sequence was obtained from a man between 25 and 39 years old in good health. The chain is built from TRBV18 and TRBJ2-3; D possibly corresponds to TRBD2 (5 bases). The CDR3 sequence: CASSPGGSPDTQYF. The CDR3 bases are TGTGCCAGCTCACCAGGTGGGAGCCCAGATACGCAGTATTTT.